This TCR beta chain was recorded in a study of cytomegalovirus exposure and HLA in healthy donors. In germline, CDR1 is SGHTA, CDR2 FQGNSA. V gave up 3 bases and J gave up 6 bases, with 12 bases separating them. The CDR3 is made up of 14 amino acids. The primer mix had 60 Vbeta and 13 Jbeta primers. Here immunoSEQ multiplex PCR was the method, and the copy in TCRdb shows in-frame clones only, minus some. Of 150,000 to 180,000 clones detected, approximately 81% appear once; the ten largest clones hold roughly 2.3%. Material for sequencing was PBMCs. This TCR derives from a woman between 18 and 29 years old in good health and CMV-seronegative. The V and J genes are TRBV7-2 and TRBJ2-1, with a tentative D call TRBD2 (6 bases). For the CDR3, the DNA is TGTGCCAGCAGCTTCGGGGGACTCGTCAATGAGCAGTTCTTC. This sequence encodes CASSFGGLVNEQFF.